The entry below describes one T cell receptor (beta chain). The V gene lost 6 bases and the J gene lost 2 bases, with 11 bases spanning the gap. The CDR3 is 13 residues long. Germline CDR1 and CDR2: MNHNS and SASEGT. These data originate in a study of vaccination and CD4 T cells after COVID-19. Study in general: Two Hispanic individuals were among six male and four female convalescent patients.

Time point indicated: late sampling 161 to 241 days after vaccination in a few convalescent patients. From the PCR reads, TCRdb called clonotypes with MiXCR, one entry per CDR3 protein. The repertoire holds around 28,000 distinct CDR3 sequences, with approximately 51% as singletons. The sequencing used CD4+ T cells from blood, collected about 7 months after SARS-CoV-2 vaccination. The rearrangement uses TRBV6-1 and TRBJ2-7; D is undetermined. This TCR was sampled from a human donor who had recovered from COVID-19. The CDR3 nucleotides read TGTGCCAGCAGCCAAAGCGAGCCCTACGAGCAGTACTTC. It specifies CASSQSEPYEQYF.